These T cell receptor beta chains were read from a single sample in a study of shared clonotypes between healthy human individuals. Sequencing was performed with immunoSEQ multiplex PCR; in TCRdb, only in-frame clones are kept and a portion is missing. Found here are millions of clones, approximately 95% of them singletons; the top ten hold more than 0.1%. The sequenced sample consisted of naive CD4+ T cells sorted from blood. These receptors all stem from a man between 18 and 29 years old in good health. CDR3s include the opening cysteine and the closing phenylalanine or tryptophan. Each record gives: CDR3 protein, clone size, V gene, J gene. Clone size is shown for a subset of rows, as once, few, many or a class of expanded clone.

CASSQGGRPYEQYF	once	TRBV5-1	TRBJ2-7
CASRKGTSNTF	-	TRBV28	TRBJ1-2
CASSRAGGEKLFF	-	TRBV6-4	TRBJ1-4
CASSPLRTDEQYF	-	TRBV18	TRBJ2-7
CARSSTAGAADTQYF	-	TRBV5-3	TRBJ2-3
CASSPTGTSGRSSYNEQFF	-	TRBV11-2	TRBJ2-1
CASSGQGGEQFF	-	TRBV2	TRBJ2-1
CASSLWTSGRANNEQFF	-	TRBV7-8	TRBJ2-1
CASSEDRGSYEQYF	-	TRBV21-1	TRBJ2-7
CASSTNRDTGELFF	-	TRBV6-6	TRBJ2-2
CASSLEASPLHF	-	TRBV7-9	TRBJ1-6
CASSYMSGGPYEQYF	-	TRBV6-5	TRBJ2-7
CASSPGVDNYGYTF	-	TRBV5-1	TRBJ1-2
CASSLTLNTEAFF	-	TRBV9	TRBJ1-1
CASSQGPAAEAYEQYF	-	TRBV4-2	TRBJ2-7
CASSPSQGYNTEAFF	-	TRBV18	TRBJ1-1
CASSTPGQGYEQYF	-	TRBV5-4	TRBJ2-7
CASSRARVTSGRKTGEQYF	-	TRBV7-8	TRBJ2-7
CASSSSRAQETQYF	once	TRBV7-2	TRBJ2-5
CASSYAGASAGELFF	-	TRBV6-6	TRBJ2-2
CASKGSMVADTQYF	-	TRBV19	TRBJ2-3
CASSVGRTTGHGYTF	-	TRBV5-4	TRBJ1-2
CASSDQAGISYGYTF	-	TRBV5-6	TRBJ1-2
CSAPHRTGYTF	-	TRBV20-1	TRBJ1-2
CASSYGGGNPAETQYF	-	TRBV6-5	TRBJ2-5